This is a list of T cell receptor beta chains from one sample in a study of blood T cells in healthy people across ages. TCRdb re-analysed the 5' RACE reads in MiXCR, keeping a single row per CDR3 protein. This sample has 800,000 to 1,000,000 distinct CDR3 sequences, with 48% found just once. The sample was blood. The receptors derive from a man aged 25-40 years in good health. Each CDR3 is given with its conserved first and last residue. D genes are given only for firm matches. Rows give clone size only sometimes, using once, few, many, or a class for an expanded clone.

abundance,d_gene,v_gene,len,j_gene,CDR3aa,CDR3nt
-,TRBD2,TRBV2,14,TRBJ2-3,CASTAAGRTDTQYF,TGTGCCAGCACGGCAGCGGGGAGAACAGATACGCAGTATTTT
once,TRBD2,TRBV20-1,13,TRBJ2-1,CSTGRGAYNEQFF,TGCAGTACCGGGCGGGGGGCATACAATGAGCAGTTCTTC
-,TRBD2,TRBV20-1,19,TRBJ2-3,CSANTGLAGGFTLRDTQYF,TGCAGTGCCAACACGGGACTAGCGGGCGGCTTCACACTCAGAGATACGCAGTATTTT
-,TRBD2,TRBV11-2,18,TRBJ2-1,CASSLDQLAGGLYNEQFF,TGTGCCAGCAGCTTAGATCAATTAGCGGGGGGGCTCTACAATGAGCAGTTCTTC
-,-,TRBV12-3/TRBV12-4,19,TRBJ1-5,CASRHVPGQGNYSNQPQHF,TGTGCCAGCAGACACGTCCCGGGTCAAGGGAACTATAGCAATCAGCCCCAGCATTTT
-,-,TRBV2,14,TRBJ1-5,CASGSRQPDQPQHF,TGTGCCAGCGGTTCCAGGCAGCCGGATCAGCCCCAGCATTTT
-,-,TRBV9,15,TRBJ2-7,CASSVGPRDHYEQYF,TGTGCCAGCAGCGTAGGTCCGAGGGATCACTACGAGCAGTACTTC
-,-,TRBV27,14,TRBJ1-5,CASSLEGGWQPQHF,TGTGCCAGCAGTTTAGAGGGGGGATGGCAGCCCCAGCATTTT
-,TRBD1,TRBV13,14,TRBJ1-6,CASSLEGGSSPLHF,TGTGCCAGCAGCTTAGAAGGGGGCAGTTCACCCCTCCACTTT
-,TRBD2,TRBV6-2/TRBV6-3,14,TRBJ2-1,CASSGGTRLNEQFF,TGTGCCAGCAGTGGTGGGACTAGGCTCAATGAGCAGTTCTTC
-,-,TRBV9,15,TRBJ2-1,CASSVEGGLGNEQFF,TGTGCCAGCAGCGTAGAGGGGGGTCTCGGGAATGAGCAGTTCTTC
many,-,TRBV12-3/TRBV12-4,15,TRBJ1-2,CASSTNPGANYGYTF,TGTGCCAGCAGCACGAACCCAGGCGCTAACTATGGCTACACCTTC
few,-,TRBV27,13,TRBJ2-3,CASRVSSTDTQYF,TGTGCCAGCAGGGTATCTAGCACAGATACGCAGTATTTT
few,TRBD2,TRBV9,17,TRBJ2-1,CASSVAGLASSYNEQFF,TGTGCCAGCAGCGTAGCGGGACTAGCGAGCTCCTACAATGAGCAGTTCTTC
few,-,TRBV28,12,TRBJ1-2,CASGPLYYGYTF,TGTGCCTCGGGACCGCTCTACTATGGCTACACCTTC
-,-,TRBV4-2,17,TRBJ2-2,CASSPRSGIANTGELFF,TGTGCCAGCAGCCCCCGATCGGGTATCGCGAACACCGGGGAGCTGTTTTTT
-,-,TRBV2,14,TRBJ2-1,CASSEAGSGDEQFF,TGTGCCAGCAGTGAAGCGGGTTCGGGGGACGAGCAGTTCTTC
-,-,TRBV20-1,11,TRBJ2-1,CSARGRDEQFF,TGCAGTGCTAGGGGTAGGGATGAGCAGTTCTTC
few,-,TRBV20-1,12,TRBJ1-2,CSAYEGGYGYTF,TGCAGTGCTTACGAGGGGGGATATGGCTACACCTTC
-,-,TRBV4-1,16,TRBJ2-1,CASSQEGGLYYNEQFF,TGCGCCAGCAGCCAAGAAGGGGGGCTATACTACAATGAGCAGTTCTTC
-,-,TRBV27,14,TRBJ2-3,CASGSYLAPDTQYF,TGTGCCAGCGGATCATATCTAGCGCCAGATACGCAGTATTTT
few,-,TRBV27,15,TRBJ2-3,CASSPYDSSTDTQYF,TGTGCCAGCAGTCCATACGACAGTTCCACAGATACGCAGTATTTT
-,-,TRBV19,14,TRBJ2-7,CASSMTPSSYEQYF,TGTGCCAGTAGTATGACCCCAAGCTCCTACGAGCAGTACTTC
few,TRBD1,TRBV24-1,14,TRBJ2-1,CATSSDRVVSEQFF,TGTGCCACCAGTTCGGACAGGGTCGTCTCTGAGCAGTTCTTC
-,-,TRBV6-2/TRBV6-3,14,TRBJ2-1,CASSPPTHNNEQFF,TGTGCCAGCAGTCCCCCCACGCACAACAATGAGCAGTTCTTC
-,TRBD2,TRBV3-1,15,TRBJ2-3,CASSLVSGGADTQYF,TGTGCCAGCAGCCTAGTTAGCGGGGGGGCAGATACGCAGTATTTT
-,-,TRBV6-1,14,TRBJ1-6,CASSAGLYNSPLHF,TGTGCCAGCAGTGCGGGACTCTATAATTCACCCCTCCACTTT
-,-,TRBV9,15,TRBJ1-1,CASRPAGTVNTEAFF,TGTGCCAGCCGGCCGGCAGGGACTGTGAACACTGAAGCTTTCTTT
few,TRBD1,TRBV11-3,15,TRBJ1-1,CASCRYQGANTEAFF,TGTGCCAGCTGTCGGTATCAGGGGGCGAACACTGAAGCTTTCTTT
-,-,TRBV6-5,15,TRBJ2-7,CASSYLRGATYEQYF,TGTGCCAGCAGTTACCTCCGCGGAGCAACCTACGAGCAGTACTTC
-,-,TRBV6-1,14,TRBJ2-3,CASSERWGRDTQYF,TGTGCCAGCAGTGAAAGGTGGGGCCGGGATACGCAGTATTTT
few,-,TRBV7-9,13,TRBJ2-5,CASSRRDQETQYF,TGTGCCAGCAGCCGACGGGACCAAGAGACCCAGTACTTC
-,TRBD2,TRBV29-1,15,TRBJ2-5,CSAPTSGGMKETQYF,TGCAGCGCCCCGACTAGCGGGGGGATGAAAGAGACCCAGTACTTC
-,-,TRBV20-1,15,TRBJ2-3,CSARDHASVADTQYF,TGCAGTGCTAGAGATCACGCTAGCGTGGCAGATACGCAGTATTTT
few,TRBD1,TRBV7-9,15,TRBJ2-1,CASSSGQGFNDEQFF,TGTGCCAGCAGCTCGGGACAGGGGTTTAACGATGAGCAGTTCTTC
many,-,TRBV4-2,14,TRBJ1-6,CASSTGSPDSPLHF,TGTGCCAGCAGCACCGGGTCGCCTGATTCACCCCTCCACTTT
few,-,TRBV4-1,18,TRBJ1-6,CASSQELYSTKSNSPLHF,TGCGCCAGCAGCCAAGAGTTATACAGCACTAAGTCTAATTCACCCCTCCACTTT
-,TRBD1,TRBV5-1,16,TRBJ2-7,CASSPGQGDEGYEQYF,TGCGCCAGCAGCCCTGGACAGGGGGACGAGGGCTACGAGCAGTACTTC
-,TRBD2,TRBV20-1,15,TRBJ2-7,CSARAQTSGVYEQYF,TGCAGTGCTAGAGCCCAGACTAGCGGGGTATACGAGCAGTACTTC
-,TRBD1,TRBV6-5,14,TRBJ1-5,CASKQGQGGQPQHF,TGTGCCAGCAAACAAGGACAGGGAGGGCAGCCCCAGCATTTT
few,-,TRBV6-4,18,TRBJ2-7,CASGSGRRLPYHSYEQYF,TGTGCCAGCGGGAGCGGAAGGCGCCTGCCTTACCACTCCTACGAGCAGTACTTC
-,-,TRBV29-1,13,TRBJ1-2,CSVVPGTDKSYTF,TGCAGCGTTGTGCCAGGGACTGATAAGAGCTACACCTTC
-,-,TRBV3-1,16,TRBJ1-2,CASSPAGVGANYGYTF,TGTGCCAGCAGCCCCGCGGGTGTGGGAGCTAACTATGGCTACACCTTC
-,-,TRBV27,13,TRBJ1-5,CASRSGWYQPQHF,TGTGCCAGCAGGTCAGGGTGGTATCAGCCCCAGCATTTT
-,TRBD1,TRBV27,14,TRBJ2-7,CASSLTGMANEQYF,TGTGCCAGCAGTTTGACAGGGATGGCCAACGAGCAGTACTTC
few,-,TRBV5-1,15,TRBJ2-5,CASSFLGQQQETQYF,TGCGCCAGCAGCTTTTTAGGACAGCAGCAAGAGACCCAGTACTTC
-,-,TRBV7-3,13,TRBJ1-1,CASSLRPDGEAFF,TGTGCCAGCAGCTTGAGACCGGACGGTGAAGCTTTCTTT
-,-,TRBV29-1,12,TRBJ2-5,CSVRSGSETQYF,TGCAGCGTCCGATCGGGGTCAGAGACCCAGTACTTC
-,-,TRBV20-1,14,TRBJ1-5,CSARDIRGGQPQHF,TGCAGTGCTAGAGATATCAGGGGAGGCCAGCCCCAGCATTTT
-,TRBD2,TRBV29-1,15,TRBJ2-7,CSVQSAGGPTYEQYF,TGCAGCGTTCAGTCGGCGGGAGGACCCACCTACGAGCAGTACTTC
-,TRBD1,TRBV12-3/TRBV12-4,17,TRBJ2-4,CASSLLGTGLAKNIQYF,TGTGCCAGCAGTTTACTAGGGACAGGGTTAGCCAAAAACATTCAGTACTTC
-,-,TRBV29-1,12,TRBJ1-2,CSIYGEGYGYTF,TGCAGTATATATGGGGAGGGCTATGGCTACACCTTC